The rows below give T cell receptor beta chains drawn from one sample of a study of T-cell memory formation after mild COVID-19. TCRdb called the 5' RACE reads again in MiXCR, with one record for every CDR3 protein. The table shows about 210,000 distinct CDR3 sequences, with about 11% occurring only once. The sequenced material came from PBMCs or a T cell subset sorted from them (not recorded which). These receptors all come from a man younger than 35 who had mild COVID-19 (a few samples of this study predate the infection). Cell type and time point are not known. The CDR3 runs from the conserved cysteine through the conserved F or W. Each record gives: CDR3 protein, CDR3 DNA, clone size, J gene, V gene, D gene. The D gene is left open where the match is weak. Clone size, where shown, is once, few, many, or a class for clones that have expanded.

CDR3: CASLSNAGANVLTF; DNA: TGTGCCAGCCTATCCAATGCTGGGGCCAACGTCCTGACTTTC; size: many; J: TRBJ2-6; V: TRBV7-2; D: NA
CDR3: CASSQGVAALGETQYF; DNA: TGTGCCAGCAGCCAAGGGGTGGCAGCCTTGGGAGAGACCCAGTACTTC; size: few; J: TRBJ2-5; V: TRBV3-1; D: NA
CDR3: CASSLNRFADTQYF; DNA: TGTGCCAGCAGCTTGAACAGGTTCGCCGATACGCAGTATTTT; size: once; J: TRBJ2-3; V: TRBV5-5; D: NA
CDR3: CSVEVGSGTTGETQYF; DNA: TGCAGCGTTGAAGTAGGGTCAGGGACTACCGGGGAGACCCAGTACTTC; size: NA; J: TRBJ2-5; V: TRBV29-1; D: TRBD2
CDR3: CASTGTSGGDEQFF; DNA: TGCGCCAGCACCGGGACTAGCGGGGGCGATGAGCAGTTCTTC; size: NA; J: TRBJ2-1; V: TRBV5-1; D: TRBD2
CDR3: CASSALIGKARGEQFF; DNA: TGTGCCAGTAGTGCCCTCATAGGGAAGGCTCGCGGTGAGCAGTTCTTC; size: few; J: TRBJ2-1; V: TRBV19; D: NA
CDR3: CASSPSSGGHYNEQFF; DNA: TGTGCCAGCAGTCCCTCTAGCGGGGGACATTACAATGAGCAGTTCTTC; size: many; J: TRBJ2-1; V: TRBV6-2/TRBV6-3; D: TRBD2
CDR3: CSARTPNYGYTF; DNA: TGCAGTGCTAGGACACCTAACTATGGCTACACCTTC; size: many; J: TRBJ1-2; V: TRBV20-1; D: NA
CDR3: CASGVEEPQHF; DNA: TGTGCCAGCGGGGTTGAGGAGCCCCAGCATTTT; size: many; J: TRBJ1-5; V: TRBV12-3/TRBV12-4; D: NA
CDR3: CASSQDLWSPLHF; DNA: TGTGCCAGCAGCCAAGATCTTTGGTCACCCCTCCACTTT; size: NA; J: TRBJ1-6; V: TRBV3-1; D: NA
CDR3: CASSLEGETNEKLFF; DNA: TGCGCCAGCAGCTTGGAGGGGGAGACTAATGAAAAACTGTTTTTT; size: few; J: TRBJ1-4; V: TRBV5-1; D: NA
CDR3: CASSLDTGSVYGYTF; DNA: TGCGCCAGCAGCTTGGATACAGGGTCTGTCTATGGCTACACCTTC; size: few; J: TRBJ1-2; V: TRBV5-1; D: NA
CDR3: CASNSQGREEKLFF; DNA: TGTGCCAGTAACTCACAGGGGCGGGAAGAAAAACTGTTTTTT; size: NA; J: TRBJ1-4; V: TRBV19; D: TRBD1
CDR3: CSALTNRADEQFF; DNA: TGCAGTGCTCTTACAAACAGGGCTGATGAGCAGTTCTTC; size: many; J: TRBJ2-1; V: TRBV20-1; D: NA
CDR3: CASSLVGGETQYF; DNA: TGCGCCAGCAGCCTAGTGGGTGGAGAGACCCAGTACTTC; size: many; J: TRBJ2-5; V: TRBV5-1; D: NA
CDR3: CASSSPPGANVLTF; DNA: TGTGCCAGCAGTTCCCCCCCCGGGGCCAACGTCCTGACTTTC; size: NA; J: TRBJ2-6; V: TRBV27; D: NA
CDR3: CASRGWDTIYF; DNA: TGTGCCAGCAGAGGGTGGGACACCATATATTTT; size: few; J: TRBJ1-3; V: TRBV6-5; D: NA
CDR3: CASSPRQATGAETQYF; DNA: TGTGCCAGCTCACCAAGACAGGCGACAGGGGCAGAGACCCAGTACTTC; size: NA; J: TRBJ2-5; V: TRBV18; D: TRBD1
CDR3: CASSPAIGGFSEAFF; DNA: TGTGCCAGCAGCCCCGCGATTGGGGGTTTCTCTGAAGCTTTCTTT; size: NA; J: TRBJ1-1; V: TRBV7-2; D: NA
CDR3: CSASRGSYNSPLHF; DNA: TGCAGTGCTAGTAGGGGCTCCTATAATTCACCCCTCCACTTT; size: NA; J: TRBJ1-6; V: TRBV20-1; D: NA
CDR3: CASSLNSIAQYF; DNA: TGTGCCAGCAGTTTAAACAGCATAGCGCAGTATTTT; size: few; J: TRBJ2-3; V: TRBV12-3/TRBV12-4; D: NA
CDR3: CASSNPPTGGAGTGELFF; DNA: TGTGCCAGCAGTAACCCCCCTACCGGGGGGGCTGGCACCGGGGAGCTGTTTTTT; size: few; J: TRBJ2-2; V: TRBV6-2/TRBV6-3; D: TRBD2
CDR3: CAWSSGNSYEQYF; DNA: TGTGCCTGGAGTTCCGGCAACTCCTACGAGCAGTACTTC; size: few; J: TRBJ2-7; V: TRBV30; D: NA
CDR3: CASSLTGGPFNGYTF; DNA: TGTGCCAGCAGCTTGACAGGAGGCCCCTTCAATGGCTACACCTTC; size: few; J: TRBJ1-2; V: TRBV5-6; D: NA
CDR3: CASSLAVGGGYGYTF; DNA: TGCGCCAGCAGCTTGGCCGTAGGAGGGGGCTATGGCTACACCTTC; size: NA; J: TRBJ1-2; V: TRBV5-1; D: NA
CDR3: CAIREGLQNTEAFF; DNA: TGTGCCATCAGGGAGGGGCTGCAGAACACTGAAGCTTTCTTT; size: NA; J: TRBJ1-1; V: TRBV10-3; D: NA
CDR3: CASSLNPGYNEQFF; DNA: TGTGCCAGCAGCTTAAACCCCGGGTATAATGAGCAGTTCTTC; size: many; J: TRBJ2-1; V: TRBV7-3; D: NA
CDR3: CASSLAGSKETQYF; DNA: TGTGCCAGCAGCTTAGCAGGCTCGAAGGAGACCCAGTACTTC; size: NA; J: TRBJ2-5; V: TRBV7-2; D: NA
CDR3: CASKGVSGNNEQFF; DNA: TGCGCCAGCAAGGGAGTCTCGGGGAACAATGAGCAGTTCTTC; size: few; J: TRBJ2-1; V: TRBV5-1; D: NA
CDR3: CASPKPPSNQPQHF; DNA: TGCGCCAGCCCGAAACCCCCAAGCAATCAGCCCCAGCATTTT; size: NA; J: TRBJ1-5; V: TRBV5-1; D: NA
CDR3: CASSRGGPNTGELFF; DNA: TGTGCCAGCAGCCGAGGGGGTCCGAACACCGGGGAGCTGTTTTTT; size: few; J: TRBJ2-2; V: TRBV6-5; D: NA
CDR3: CASSLAGVQETQYF; DNA: TGTGCCAGCAGCTTAGCGGGGGTTCAAGAGACCCAGTACTTC; size: many; J: TRBJ2-5; V: TRBV7-2; D: NA
CDR3: CASSLLAGTQETQYF; DNA: TGTGCCAGCAGCCTACTAGCGGGGACCCAAGAGACCCAGTACTTC; size: many; J: TRBJ2-5; V: TRBV7-2; D: TRBD2
CDR3: CSAGRGGGHQPQHF; DNA: TGCAGTGCCGGAAGAGGTGGCGGTCATCAGCCCCAGCATTTT; size: few; J: TRBJ1-5; V: TRBV20-1; D: NA
CDR3: CASTPTGGRQPQHF; DNA: TGTGCCAGCACTCCGACAGGGGGCCGTCAGCCCCAGCATTTT; size: NA; J: TRBJ1-5; V: TRBV6-2/TRBV6-3; D: TRBD1
CDR3: CASSQYPTAYNEQFF; DNA: TGTGCCAGCAGCCAATACCCGACGGCGTACAATGAGCAGTTCTTC; size: NA; J: TRBJ2-1; V: TRBV7-3; D: NA
CDR3: CASSARSGAGGTQYF; DNA: TGTGCCAGCAGCGCCCGTAGCGGCGCAGGGGGAACGCAGTATTTT; size: few; J: TRBJ2-3; V: TRBV9; D: NA
CDR3: CASSTGLGRKSYTF; DNA: TGTGCCAGCAGTACAGGATTAGGTCGCAAGAGCTACACCTTC; size: NA; J: TRBJ1-2; V: TRBV28; D: NA
CDR3: CASSHGRVGEAGELFF; DNA: TGCGCCAGCAGCCACGGACGAGTGGGGGAAGCCGGGGAGCTGTTTTTT; size: few; J: TRBJ2-2; V: TRBV4-1; D: NA
CDR3: CASTKAETGFTEAFF; DNA: TGCGCCAGCACAAAGGCGGAGACAGGGTTTACTGAAGCTTTCTTT; size: NA; J: TRBJ1-1; V: TRBV5-1; D: TRBD1
CDR3: CASSSLGLTNEKLFF; DNA: TGTGCCAGCAGTTCTTTAGGTCTCACTAATGAAAAACTGTTTTTT; size: NA; J: TRBJ1-4; V: TRBV28; D: NA